Listed below are T cell receptor beta chains from one sample, sequenced in a study of shared clonotypes between healthy human individuals. Profiling relied on immunoSEQ multiplex PCR, and the TCRdb table lists in-frame clones only, not all of them. Among 1,500,000 or so clones listed, 96% were seen once. Material: naive CD4+ T cells sorted from blood. The receptors stem from a man aged 25 to 45 in good health. The CDR3 runs from the conserved cysteine through the conserved F or W. Fields, in order: D gene, J gene, V gene, clone size, CDR3 DNA, CDR3 protein. A D gene is named only where the DNA matches it firmly. Some rows have no size entry. The others give once, few or many, or a class for an expanded clone.

.	TRBJ2-7	TRBV18	.	TGTGCCAGCTCACCACGCGAGGGAGTCCACGAGCAGTACTTC	CASSPREGVHEQYF
TRBD2	TRBJ2-1	TRBV27	.	TGTGCCAGCACCTCTAGCGGGATCTACAATGAGCAGTTCTTC	CASTSSGIYNEQFF
.	TRBJ2-5	TRBV7-6	.	TGTGCCAGCAGCGATGGGGGGAGGGAGACCCAGTACTTC	CASSDGGRETQYF
TRBD1	TRBJ1-2	TRBV19	.	TGTGCCAGTAGGACAAGGACAGGCTATGGCTACACCTTC	CASRTRTGYGYTF
.	TRBJ2-3	TRBV11-1	.	TGTGCCAGCAGCTTAGAAGGGGGATCCACAGATACGCAGTATTTT	CASSLEGGSTDTQYF
.	TRBJ2-7	TRBV28	.	TGTGCCAGCAGTTCTCCAGGGGGGACCTACGAGCAGTACTTC	CASSSPGGTYEQYF
TRBD1	TRBJ2-2	TRBV19	.	TGTGCCAGTAGTCAAGGGACAGTCAGGAGGGGGGAGCTGTTTTTT	CASSQGTVRRGELFF
.	TRBJ2-7	TRBV5-1	.	TGCGCCAGCAGCGGGGGCCGAGGGGGGAACTCCTACGAGCAGTACTTC	CASSGGRGGNSYEQYF
.	TRBJ1-4	TRBV25-1	.	TGTGCCAGCAGTGGAACTAACAGGGAACTGTTTTTT	CASSGTNRELFF
TRBD2	TRBJ2-5	TRBV11-1	.	TGTGCCAGCAGCTTAGGGCTAGCGGGAGGGCCCGGGGAGACCCAGTACTTC	CASSLGLAGGPGETQYF
.	TRBJ2-7	TRBV10-3	.	TGTGCCATCAGTGAAACTAAGGCAGGGCGCAACGAGCAGTACTTC	CAISETKAGRNEQYF
.	TRBJ1-5	TRBV30	.	TGTGCCTGGAGTGTAATGGTAGGGGTTCAGCCCCAGCATTTT	CAWSVMVGVQPQHF
.	TRBJ1-1	TRBV7-2	.	TGTGCCAGCAAAGGGTTGGTGAACACTGAAGCTTTCTTT	CASKGLVNTEAFF
TRBD2	TRBJ2-7	TRBV7-9	.	TGTGCCAGCAGCGGGACTAGCGCCGAGCAGTACTTC	CASSGTSAEQYF
.	TRBJ2-3	TRBV5-4	.	TGTGCCAGCACCAAAGACCGAGATACGCAGTATTTT	CASTKDRDTQYF
.	TRBJ2-1	TRBV10-3	.	TGTGCCATCAGTGAGTCGGGGGCTAGTGGCAATGAGCAGTTCTTC	CAISESGASGNEQFF
.	TRBJ2-1	TRBV30	.	TGTGCCTGGAGTCGTACAGGGTTAGGGTACAATGAGCAGTTCTTC	CAWSRTGLGYNEQFF
.	TRBJ2-1	TRBV11-2	.	TGTGCCAGCAGCCCCCTGGACAGCAATTACAATGAGCAGTTCTTC	CASSPLDSNYNEQFF
.	TRBJ2-7	TRBV28	once	TGTGCCAGCCGGGACGGAACCTACGAGCAGTACTTC	CASRDGTYEQYF
.	TRBJ2-5	TRBV2	.	TGTGCCAGCTCCCAAGAGGGAGGGACAGCGACCCAAGAGACCCAGTACTTC	CASSQEGGTATQETQYF
.	TRBJ2-2	TRBV5-5	.	TGTGCCAGCAGCTGGGGGGCGGGGACCGGGGAGCTGTTTTTT	CASSWGAGTGELFF
TRBD2	TRBJ2-7	TRBV19	.	TGTGCCAGTAGTATGTCTAGCGGGAGTAGCTACGAGCAGTACTTC	CASSMSSGSSYEQYF
TRBD1	TRBJ2-2	TRBV7-9	.	TGTGCCAGCAGCGGACAGGGGTTTAGCGGGGAGCTGTTTTTT	CASSGQGFSGELFF
TRBD2	TRBJ2-3	TRBV27	.	TGTGCCAGTCAGATAGCGGGAGGGGTAGGCACAGATACGCAGTATTTT	CASQIAGGVGTDTQYF
.	TRBJ2-5	TRBV5-4	.	TGTGCCAGCAGCTATGCGACTAGTAAAGAGACCCAGTACTTC	CASSYATSKETQYF
.	TRBJ2-7	TRBV5-1	.	TGCGCCAGCAGCTTCGGGGCCACCTACGAGCAGTACTTC	CASSFGATYEQYF
.	TRBJ2-7	TRBV7-9	.	TGTGCCAGCAGCTTAGGAGGGCCTGGACTTTTCGAGCAGTACTTC	CASSLGGPGLFEQYF
TRBD2	TRBJ2-1	TRBV4-3	.	TGCGCCAGCAGCCAAGATCGGCCATTCAGCGGGAGTTTCAATGAGCAGTTCTTC	CASSQDRPFSGSFNEQFF
.	TRBJ2-2	TRBV11-3	.	TGTGCCAGCAGCCGAGGGTCCACCGGGGAGCTGTTTTTT	CASSRGSTGELFF
.	TRBJ2-7	TRBV10-1	.	TGCGCCAGCAGTGAGGAACAGGGTATAAGCGAGCAGTACTTC	CASSEEQGISEQYF
.	TRBJ2-4	TRBV6-5	.	TGTGCCAGCAGCCTAGGGGGAGTCAAAAACATTCAGTACTTC	CASSLGGVKNIQYF
.	TRBJ2-1	TRBV5-1	once	TGCGCCAGCAGCTCTTCTCGGGACCCCTTCAATGAGCAGTTCTTC	CASSSSRDPFNEQFF
TRBD1	TRBJ2-7	TRBV18	.	TGTGCCAGCTCACCCCTCTCGCCGGGACAGGGAGACCACGAGCAGTACTTC	CASSPLSPGQGDHEQYF
TRBD1	TRBJ1-2	TRBV6-5	.	TGTGCCAGTGGAGGACAGGTACGGCGAGGCTACACCTTC	CASGGQVRRGYTF
.	TRBJ1-2	TRBV21-1	.	TGTGCCAGCACCAAGGCGGGGCGCAATGGCTACACCTTC	CASTKAGRNGYTF
.	TRBJ1-5	TRBV7-2	.	TGTGCCAGCAGCTCGACAGTTTATAGCAATCAGCCCCAGCATTTT	CASSSTVYSNQPQHF
.	TRBJ1-4	TRBV7-9	.	TGTGCCAGCAGCCCCGAGCGCGGAGGAGAAAAACTGTTTTTT	CASSPERGGEKLFF
.	TRBJ1-1	TRBV9	once	TGTGCCAGCAGCGTACGGGGAGAGCACACTGAAGCTTTCTTT	CASSVRGEHTEAFF
.	TRBJ1-2	TRBV7-9	.	TGTGCCAGCGGTCGAGCAGGAGAATCAGGAGGCTACACCTTC	CASGRAGESGGYTF
.	TRBJ1-2	TRBV6-1	few	TGTGCCAGCAACCTCCTCGGAGGCTACACCTTC	CASNLLGGYTF
.	TRBJ2-7	TRBV7-9	.	TGTGCCAGCAGCTTAATGCACGGCAGGGGTCGCGAGCAGTACTTC	CASSLMHGRGREQYF
TRBD1	TRBJ2-3	TRBV6-6	.	TGTGCCAGCGACAGGGAAGGGGATACGCAGTATTTT	CASDREGDTQYF
TRBD1	TRBJ1-5	TRBV6-1	once	TGTGCCAGCAGTTCCCGGGACAGGGGCAATCAGCCCCAGCATTTT	CASSSRDRGNQPQHF